The sample holds one count of the clone carrying this TCR beta chain. Its antigen is unidentified. This may be a read error, as it is one base from a much larger clone. The data derive from a study of T cell repertoires in cytomegalovirus infection. Study overall: Public signatures in TCR beta pointed to CMV infection and matching HLA type. Study-level findings and limits: In two of eight donors, the top clonotype was HLA-C-restricted CMV-specific. Of the TCR beta families, the public ones yielded a cumulative frequency that identified carriers of CMV plus the relevant HLA.

Each CDR3 protein is one row after TCRdb ran MiXCR on the reads. The sample has 480,000 or so distinct CDR3 sequences, 10% to 12% seen once. This CDR3 region has 12 residues. Looked up from germline, CDR1 is LNHNV and CDR2 is YYDKDF (reference sequence). Trimming pared 6 bases from V and 7 bases from J, leaving 9 bases between. The specimen was PBMCs. The TCR originated in a human donor in good health (CMV status not recorded). Some clones in this sample may be carry-over from other donors' samples. This chain links TRBV15 with TRBJ1-4, with D possibly being TRBD1 (5 bases). The CDR3 DNA sequence: TGTGCCACCAGGGGGGACGGTGAAAAACTGTTTTTT. It yields the protein CATRGDGEKLFF. The complete variable domain, with remaining parts taken from reference TRBV15 and TRBJ1-4, reads DAMVIQNPRYQVTQFGKPVTLSCSQTLNHNVMYWYQQKSSQAPKLLFHYYDKDFNNEADTPDNFQSRRPNTSFCFLDIRSPGLGDTAMYLCATRGDGEKLFFGSGTQLSVL.